The sequence of this T cell receptor beta chain was determined in a study of response to subunit inactivated influenza vaccine. General study points: Authors proposed each seasonal influenza vaccination draws in few new T cells.

To note about this clonotype: Its antigen remains unknown.

This CDR3 comprises 14 residues. V trimming: 5 bases; J trimming: 7 bases; junction bases outside the gene matches: 8. Each CDR3 protein gets one entry after TCRdb re-called the RT-PCR reads with MiXCR. The repertoire holds around 480,000 distinct CDR3 sequences, with 11% as singletons. Sequencing was performed on PBMCs from blood, taken roughly 47 days after vaccination. The gene calls are TRBV12-3 or TRBV12-4 and TRBJ2-7; 10 nucleotides line up with TRBD1. The receptor was isolated from a man over 45 who received an inactivated influenza vaccine. For the CDR3, the DNA is TGTGCCAGCAGTGGACAGGGGGGTCCAAGGGAGCAGTACTTC. Translation gives CASSGQGGPREQYF.